The source of this TCR beta chain is a study of tumor-infiltrating lymphocytes in primary liver carcinoma. Study-wide results and limits: It was tumor-adjacent and tumor-blood pairs that overlapped less than tumor region pairs did.

The V gene lost 4 bases and the J gene lost 9 bases, with 21 bases spanning the gap. Germline CDR1 and CDR2: LGHNA and YNFKEQ. This CDR3 has 16 residues. Germline DNA was also extracted, and blood RNA was taken from unsorted whole blood. The template, 500 ng total RNA, yielded TCR beta cDNA made with a constant-region primer. TCR beta libraries came from three nested multiplex PCR rounds using slightly modified ARM-PCR. The opening two PCR rounds, around 9 cycles each, paired TRBV1-TRBV30 forward primers with a C-beta reverse primer. TCRdb fed the multiplex PCR reads into MiXCR, producing one record per CDR3 protein. The sample has approximately 210,000 distinct CDR3 sequences, almost 65% seen once. A word on this clonotype: No antigen is known for it.

The V and J genes are TRBV4-2 and TRBJ2-2; D might be TRBD2 (6 bases). Sequencing input: peripheral blood. This clonotype was obtained from a woman aged 60-70 years with primary liver carcinoma and hepatitis B virus infection. This CDR3 reads CASSREGGAKTRELFF. The CDR3 coding sequence is TGTGCCAGCAGCCGAGAGGGCGGGGCGAAGACCAGGGAGCTGTTTTTT.